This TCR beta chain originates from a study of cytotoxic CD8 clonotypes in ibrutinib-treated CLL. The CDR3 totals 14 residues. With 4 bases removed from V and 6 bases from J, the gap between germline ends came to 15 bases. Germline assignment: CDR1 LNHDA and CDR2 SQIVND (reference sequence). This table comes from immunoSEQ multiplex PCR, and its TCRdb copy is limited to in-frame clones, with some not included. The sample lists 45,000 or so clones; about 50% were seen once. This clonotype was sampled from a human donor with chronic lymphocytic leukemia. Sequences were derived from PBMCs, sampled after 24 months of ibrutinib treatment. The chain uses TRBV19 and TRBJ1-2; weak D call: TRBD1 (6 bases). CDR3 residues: CASSSPGAVNGYTF. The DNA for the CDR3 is TGTGCCAGTAGTAGCCCAGGGGCCGTCAATGGCTACACCTTC. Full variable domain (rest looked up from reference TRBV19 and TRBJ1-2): DGGITQSPKYLFRKEGQNVTLSCEQNLNHDAMYWYRQDPGQGLRLIYYSQIVNDFQKGDIAEGYSVSREKKESFPLTVTSAQKNPTAFYLCASSSPGAVNGYTFGSGTRLTVV.